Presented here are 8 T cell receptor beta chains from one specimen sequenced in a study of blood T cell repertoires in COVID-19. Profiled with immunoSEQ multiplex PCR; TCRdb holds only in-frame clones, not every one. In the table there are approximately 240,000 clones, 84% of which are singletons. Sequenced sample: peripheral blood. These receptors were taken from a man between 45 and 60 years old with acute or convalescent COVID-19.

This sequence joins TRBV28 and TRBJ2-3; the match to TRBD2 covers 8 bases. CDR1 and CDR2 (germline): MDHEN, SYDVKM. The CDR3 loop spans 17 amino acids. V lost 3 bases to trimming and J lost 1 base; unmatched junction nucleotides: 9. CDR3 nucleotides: TGTGCCAGCAGTTTCCCCGCGCAGCGGGGGCGCACAGATACGCAGTATTTT. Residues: CASSFPAQRGRTDTQYF.

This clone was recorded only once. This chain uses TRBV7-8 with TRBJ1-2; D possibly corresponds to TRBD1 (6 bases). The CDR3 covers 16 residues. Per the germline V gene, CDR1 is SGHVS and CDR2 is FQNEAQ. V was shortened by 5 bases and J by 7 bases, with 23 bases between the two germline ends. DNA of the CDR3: TGTGCCAGCAGCACCACGGTGGACAGTGGCTCGGTTGGCTACACCTTC. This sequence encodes CASSTTVDSGSVGYTF.

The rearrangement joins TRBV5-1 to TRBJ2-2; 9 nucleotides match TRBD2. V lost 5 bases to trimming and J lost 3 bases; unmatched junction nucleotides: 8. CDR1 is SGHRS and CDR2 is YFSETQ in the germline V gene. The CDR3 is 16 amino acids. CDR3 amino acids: CASRGTSPLDTGELFF. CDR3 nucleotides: TGCGCCAGCAGGGGGACTAGCCCCCTCGACACCGGGGAGCTGTTTTTT.

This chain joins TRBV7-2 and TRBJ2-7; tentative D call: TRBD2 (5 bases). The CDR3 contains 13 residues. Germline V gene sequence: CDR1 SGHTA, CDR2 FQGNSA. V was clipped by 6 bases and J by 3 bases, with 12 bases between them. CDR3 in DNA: TGTGCCAGCAGACTTTCGGGGAGCTACGAGCAGTACTTC. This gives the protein CASRLSGSYEQYF.

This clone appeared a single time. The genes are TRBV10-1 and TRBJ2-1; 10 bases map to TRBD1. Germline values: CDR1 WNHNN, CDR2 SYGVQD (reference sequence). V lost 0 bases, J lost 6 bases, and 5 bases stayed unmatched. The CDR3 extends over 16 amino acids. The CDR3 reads CASSESGDRGANEQFF. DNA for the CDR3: TGCGCCAGCAGTGAGTCAGGGGACAGGGGTGCCAATGAGCAGTTCTTC.

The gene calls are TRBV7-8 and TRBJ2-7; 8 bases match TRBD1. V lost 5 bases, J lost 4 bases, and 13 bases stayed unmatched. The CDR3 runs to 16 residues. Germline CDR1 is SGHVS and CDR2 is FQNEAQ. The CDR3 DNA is TGTGCCAGCAGCCTCGCCGGGCAGGGGGCAGGGTACGAGCAGTACTTC. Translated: CASSLAGQGAGYEQYF.

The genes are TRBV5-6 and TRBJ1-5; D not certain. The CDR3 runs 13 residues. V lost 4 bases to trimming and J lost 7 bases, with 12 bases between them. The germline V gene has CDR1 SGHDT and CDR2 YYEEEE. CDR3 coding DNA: TGTGCCAGCAGCGCATCAGAGGCCCAGCCCCAGCATTTT. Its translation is CASSASEAQPQHF.

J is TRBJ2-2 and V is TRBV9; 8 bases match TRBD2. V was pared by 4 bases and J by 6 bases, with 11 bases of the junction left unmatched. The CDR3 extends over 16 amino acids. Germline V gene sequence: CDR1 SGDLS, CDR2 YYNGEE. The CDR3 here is CASSPSGTSQAGELFF. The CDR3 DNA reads TGTGCCAGCAGCCCCTCCGGGACTAGTCAGGCCGGGGAGCTGTTTTTT.